This T cell receptor beta chain was sequenced in a study of blood T cell repertoires in COVID-19. Turning to the study itself: COVID-19 samples from acute and convalescent phases originated in the United States, Italy and Spain. T cells, B-cell-depleted T cells, or PBMCs supplied cDNA or gDNA.

The protocol was immunoSEQ multiplex PCR, while the TCRdb copy is restricted to in-frame clones and leaves out a portion. This table holds about 58,000 clones, 60% to 85% found once. V lost 7 bases and J 3 bases, leaving 20 bases between the germline ends. The CDR3 runs to 15 residues. Germline V CDR1 and CDR2: SGHKS, YYEKEE (reference sequence). The chain has TRBV5-5 and TRBJ2-7, with a possible D match to TRBD1 (8 bases). Sequenced: peripheral blood. The sequence was obtained from a human donor in a cohort sampled during active COVID-19. CDR3 sequence (DNA): TGTGCCAGCGAGCGGGGTGGAACAGGGGGCTACGAGCAGTACTTC. Its protein product is CASERGGTGGYEQYF.